This T cell receptor (beta chain) came from a study of CD8 T cells in Susac syndrome. V lost 0 bases to trimming and J lost 4 bases; unmatched junction nucleotides: 6. In germline, CDR1 is PRHDT, CDR2 FYEKMQ (reference sequence). This CDR3 has 17 residues. Reverse transcription of roughly 0.5 to 1 ug RNA used random hexamers. The amplification used immunoSEQ multiplex PCR on TCR beta CDR3; it spanned 54 Vbeta and 13 Jbeta. TCRdb re-analysed the immunoSEQ multiplex PCR reads in MiXCR, keeping a single row per CDR3 protein. The data contain roughly 140,000 distinct CDR3 sequences, just under 97% of them singletons.

This chain uses TRBV13 with TRBJ2-3, with 11 bases identical to TRBD2. This receptor was taken from a human donor with multiple sclerosis. Input material: CD8+ T cells from PBMCs. Here the CDR3 DNA reads TGTGCCAGCAGCTTAGGCCCTAGCGGGGGGATCTCAGATACGCAGTATTTT. Protein: CASSLGPSGGISDTQYF.